Listed below are T cell receptor beta chains from one sample, sequenced in a study of graft-versus-host responses after intestinal transplantation. Generated by immunoSEQ multiplex PCR, the TCRdb table keeps only in-frame clones and is missing some. In the table there are 15,000 to 20,000 clones, around three quarters of which are singletons. The sequencing used ileum tissue, collected about 3 weeks after intestinal transplant. The source of these receptors is a human patient who received an intestinal transplant, so some T cells may come from the graft donor. CDR3s include the opening cysteine and the closing phenylalanine or tryptophan. The D gene is left open where the match is weak. Not every row has a clone size; where given, it reads once, few, many or a size class.

d_gene: -
v_gene: TRBV19
abundance: once
j_gene: TRBJ1-3
CDR3aa: CASSPAGISGNTIYF
CDR3nt: TGTGCCAGTTCCCCGGCAGGGATCTCTGGAAACACCATATATTTT

d_gene: -
v_gene: TRBV6-1
abundance: -
j_gene: TRBJ2-7
CDR3aa: CASSELADSYEQYF
CDR3nt: TGTGCCAGCAGTGAACTAGCCGACTCCTACGAGCAGTACTTC

d_gene: TRBD1
v_gene: TRBV2
abundance: -
j_gene: TRBJ1-5
CDR3aa: CASSAPGTGSQPQHF
CDR3nt: TGTGCCAGCAGTGCCCCCGGGACAGGGTCTCAGCCCCAGCATTTT

d_gene: -
v_gene: TRBV2
abundance: -
j_gene: TRBJ2-7
CDR3aa: CASGAWGGIYEQYF
CDR3nt: TGTGCCAGCGGGGCTTGGGGCGGGATCTACGAGCAGTACTTC

d_gene: -
v_gene: TRBV4-1
abundance: few
j_gene: TRBJ1-1
CDR3aa: CASSHDGQQNTEAFF
CDR3nt: TGCGCCAGCAGCCATGATGGACAGCAGAACACTGAAGCTTTCTTT

d_gene: TRBD2
v_gene: TRBV9
abundance: -
j_gene: TRBJ2-2
CDR3aa: CASSGSGLVLGELFF
CDR3nt: TGTGCCAGCAGCGGTTCGGGACTAGTTCTCGGGGAGCTGTTTTTT

d_gene: -
v_gene: TRBV2
abundance: few
j_gene: TRBJ2-1
CDR3aa: CATVARHPYNEQFF
CDR3nt: TGTGCCACCGTCGCTAGGCATCCCTACAATGAGCAGTTCTTC

d_gene: -
v_gene: TRBV6-4
abundance: -
j_gene: TRBJ2-2
CDR3aa: CASPAEADTGELFF
CDR3nt: TGTGCCAGCCCCGCTGAGGCGGACACCGGGGAGCTGTTTTTT

d_gene: TRBD2
v_gene: TRBV18
abundance: few
j_gene: TRBJ2-5
CDR3aa: CASSSGGKETQYF
CDR3nt: TGTGCCAGCTCCTCGGGAGGAAAAGAGACCCAGTACTTC

d_gene: -
v_gene: TRBV4-2
abundance: -
j_gene: TRBJ2-1
CDR3aa: CASSQERLGNEQFF
CDR3nt: TGTGCCAGCAGCCAAGAGCGGCTAGGCAATGAGCAGTTCTTC

d_gene: -
v_gene: TRBV9
abundance: once
j_gene: TRBJ2-5
CDR3aa: CASSVGGQKETQYF
CDR3nt: TGTGCCAGCAGCGTCGGGGGACAGAAAGAGACCCAGTACTTC

d_gene: TRBD1
v_gene: TRBV6-6
abundance: few
j_gene: TRBJ1-1
CDR3aa: CASRRTGGKSTEAFF
CDR3nt: TGTGCCAGCAGGCGGACAGGGGGCAAGTCGACTGAAGCTTTCTTT

d_gene: TRBD2
v_gene: TRBV5-1
abundance: few
j_gene: TRBJ2-1
CDR3aa: CASSLGTSGIYNEQFF
CDR3nt: TGCGCCAGCAGCCTGGGGACTAGCGGGATCTACAATGAGCAGTTCTTC

d_gene: -
v_gene: TRBV7-9
abundance: -
j_gene: TRBJ2-5
CDR3aa: CASSLGVRAGETQYF
CDR3nt: TGTGCCAGCAGCTTAGGTGTCAGGGCGGGGGAGACCCAGTACTTC

d_gene: -
v_gene: TRBV7-6
abundance: -
j_gene: TRBJ1-6
CDR3aa: CASSPWTARGTLHF
CDR3nt: TGTGCCAGCAGCCCTTGGACTGCCCGGGGGACCCTCCACTTT

d_gene: TRBD2
v_gene: TRBV9
abundance: -
j_gene: TRBJ2-1
CDR3aa: CASSPSTSGRAPDNEQFF
CDR3nt: TGTGCCAGCAGCCCATCCACTAGCGGGAGGGCCCCCGACAATGAGCAGTTCTTC

d_gene: TRBD1
v_gene: TRBV30
abundance: -
j_gene: TRBJ2-7
CDR3aa: CAWSSQGDEQYF
CDR3nt: TGTGCCTGGAGCAGCCAGGGGGACGAGCAGTACTTC

d_gene: -
v_gene: TRBV29-1
abundance: once
j_gene: TRBJ1-2
CDR3aa: CSVLSTINYGYTF
CDR3nt: TGCAGCGTTTTGAGCACTATAAACTATGGCTACACCTTC

d_gene: -
v_gene: TRBV4-3
abundance: -
j_gene: TRBJ1-6
CDR3aa: CASSQETINSPLHF
CDR3nt: TGCGCCAGCAGCCAGGAAACTATTAATTCACCCCTCCACTTT

d_gene: TRBD1
v_gene: TRBV7-2
abundance: -
j_gene: TRBJ1-4
CDR3aa: CASSTRTGSEKLFF
CDR3nt: TGTGCCAGCAGCACTCGGACAGGGTCGGAAAAACTGTTTTTT

d_gene: -
v_gene: TRBV7-9
abundance: -
j_gene: TRBJ2-7
CDR3aa: CASSLDSQPTYEQYF
CDR3nt: TGTGCCAGCAGTTTAGACAGCCAACCCACCTACGAGCAGTACTTC